This T cell receptor beta chain was documented in a study of cytotoxic CD8 clonotypes in ibrutinib-treated CLL. This CDR3 has 14 amino acids. The germline V gene encodes CDR1 SGHTA and CDR2 FQGNSA. After removal of 5 bases from V and 6 bases from J, the junction contained 8 bases not matched to a gene. The data were produced by immunoSEQ multiplex PCR, yet TCRdb's version contains in-frame clones alone and is incomplete. Of roughly 250,000 clones in the sample, around three quarters are singletons; the top ten hold over 15%. Sequences were derived from PBMCs, sampled after 24 months of ibrutinib treatment. The rearrangement links TRBV7-2 to TRBJ1-1; the match to TRBD1 covers 8 bases. This receptor was obtained from a human donor with chronic lymphocytic leukemia. In nucleotides, the CDR3 is TGTGCCAGCAGCGCGGACAGGGAGGTCGCTGAAGCTTTCTTT. Translating gives CASSADREVAEAFF. Full variable domain (missing parts from reference TRBV7-2 and TRBJ1-1): GAGVSQSPSNKVTEKGKDVELRCDPISGHTALYWYRQSLGQGLEFLIYFQGNSAPDKSGLPSDRFSAERTGGSVSTLTIQRTQQEDSAVYLCASSADREVAEAFFGQGTRLTVV.